This T cell receptor (beta chain) was obtained from a study of graft-versus-host responses after intestinal transplantation. Study-level results: The authors found GvH clones in recipient marrow, some appearing first in ileum or blood. Graft-versus-host to host-versus-graft clonal ratios in allografts were high in patients with graft-donor T cell macrochimerism.

Method: immunoSEQ multiplex PCR; TCRdb's copy keeps in-frame clones and lacks some. Here the sample spans under 150,000 clones, 95% being singletons. Trimming pared 2 bases from V and 0 bases from J, leaving 7 bases between. The CDR3 is 14 amino acids. Germline assignment: CDR1 MNHEY and CDR2 SVGAGI. With regard to this clone: Its antigen is unknown.

Sequenced material: unstimulated CD8+ T cells sorted from spleen or lymph node cells, taken before intestinal transplant. The TCR comes from a human donor who received an intestinal transplant. The J gene is TRBJ2-5, the V gene TRBV6-5; D possibly matches TRBD1 or TRBD2 (6 bases each). The CDR3 DNA reads as TGTGCCAGCAGTTACAGGGGGGACCAAGAGACCCAGTACTTC. Translating it yields CASSYRGDQETQYF.